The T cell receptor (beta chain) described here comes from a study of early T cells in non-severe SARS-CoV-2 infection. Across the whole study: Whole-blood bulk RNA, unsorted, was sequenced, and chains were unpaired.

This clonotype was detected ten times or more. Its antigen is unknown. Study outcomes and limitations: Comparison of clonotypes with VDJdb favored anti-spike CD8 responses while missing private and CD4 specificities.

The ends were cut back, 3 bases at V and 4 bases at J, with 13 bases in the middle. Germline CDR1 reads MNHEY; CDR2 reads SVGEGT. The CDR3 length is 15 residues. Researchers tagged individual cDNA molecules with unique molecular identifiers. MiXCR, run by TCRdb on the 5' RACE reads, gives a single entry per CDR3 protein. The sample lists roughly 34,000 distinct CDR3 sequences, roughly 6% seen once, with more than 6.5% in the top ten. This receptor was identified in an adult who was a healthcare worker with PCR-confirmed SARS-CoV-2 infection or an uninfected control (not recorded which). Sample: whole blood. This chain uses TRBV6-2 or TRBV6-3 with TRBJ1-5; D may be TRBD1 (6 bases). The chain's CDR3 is CASSYAGGGNQPQHF. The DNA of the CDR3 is TGTGCCAGCAGTTATGCGGGGGGCGGGAATCAGCCCCAGCATTTT.